This TCR beta chain was retrieved from a study of T cell clonotyping in hematopoietic cell transplantation. Study results and limitations: Without cell sorting, CD4 versus CD8 contributions remain unresolved. After transplant, recipient diversity fell while pathologically expanded clonotypes grew through day 180. Graft donor and pretransplant recipient Inverse Simpson Index values predicted broader posttransplant TCR diversity.

The assay was immunoSEQ multiplex PCR, and TCRdb's table has in-frame clones only and misses some. The data hold 5,500 to 7,000 clones, with about nine tenths observed a single time. Recipients were bled about 28 days pretransplant and at posttransplant days 30, 100, 180. On this clone: Its antigen remains unidentified.

The germline V and J ends were trimmed by 5 bases and 7 bases, with 12 bases remaining between them. CDR3 size: 13 residues. Looked up from germline, CDR1 is LNHDA and CDR2 is SQIVND (reference sequence). This clonotype originated in a female patient between 50 and 59 years old who had an allogeneic stem cell transplant from an unrelated donor, so the T cells may come from the graft donor. Some clones in this sample may be carry-over from other donors' samples. V gene TRBV19 combines with J gene TRBJ1-5, with D unclear. This specimen consisted of peripheral blood mononuclear cells, obtained 180 days after allogeneic stem cell transplant. CDR3 DNA: TGTGCCAGTAGTGGAGCGGTCATCCAGCCCCAGCATTTT. Its protein product is CASSGAVIQPQHF.